Sequencing of this T cell receptor (beta chain) was carried out in a study of T-cell memory formation after mild COVID-19. Broader study findings: Memory from before infection featured some responding clones, which suggests cross-reactive memory joined.

TCRdb itself ran the 5' RACE reads through MiXCR, one entry per CDR3 protein. The sample records around 410,000 distinct CDR3 sequences, 20% to 30% being singletons. V was pared by 4 bases and J by 6 bases, with 8 bases of the junction left unmatched. CDR3 size: 15 residues. A note on this clonotype: The antigen is unknown.

The sample comprised PBMCs or a T cell subset sorted from them (not recorded which). This TCR was recovered from an adult woman who had mild COVID-19 (a few samples of this study predate the infection). Cell type and time point are not known. This chain joins TRBV12-3 or TRBV12-4 and TRBJ2-3; 9 bases are a match to TRBD2. The CDR3 sequence is CASSSRGGVADTQYF. CDR3 bases: TGTGCCAGCAGTTCGCGGGGGGGCGTCGCTGATACGCAGTATTTT.